These 25 T cell receptor beta chains came from one sample sequenced in a study of T-cell reconstitution after alpha-beta-depleted transplantation in children listed by TCRdb under 2016. The receptor library was made with PCR. Sequencing was performed on an Illumina HiSeq 2500. TCR library preparation used molecular barcoding, with unique molecular identifiers applied to normalize quantification of the TCRbeta repertoire. TCRdb took the public reads, trimmed them with fastp at Q25, ran MiXCR for clone calling and kept in-frame beta chains. Records with the same CDR3 protein are collapsed into one entry carrying the most frequent genes and DNA. The sample includes hundreds of thousands of distinct CDR3 sequences, with 15% to 20% observed a single time. The ten largest make up around 4.5% of the sample. The intended sense of this specimen's treatment or condition label: allogeneic hematopoietic cell transplantation with graft depleted of TCRalphabeta T cells and CD19 B cells.

Sequences were derived from PBMCs, mostly from graft donor cells, sampled 360 days after TCRalphabeta/CD19-depleted stem cell transplant. The receptors were gathered from a male patient aged 10 to 17 who had a stem cell transplant for acute lymphoblastic leukemia, so the T cells may come from the graft donor.

The chain uses TRBV5-1 and TRBJ2-7; D is unresolved. V was pared by 2 bases and J by 3 bases, with 9 bases between. The CDR3 consists of 13 residues. Germline CDR1 and CDR2: SGHRS and YFSETQ. The CDR3 DNA reads as TGCGCCAGCAGCTTCTACGGCCTCTACGAGCAGTACTTC. Protein product: CASSFYGLYEQYF.

Regarding this clonotype: No conserved phenylalanine or tryptophan is present at the end of the CDR3, so a read error is the likely explanation. The V call is TRBV12-3 or TRBV12-4, the J call TRBJ2-5, with TRBD1 matching 8 bases. V trimming: 1 base; J trimming: 5 bases; junction bases outside the gene matches: 0. The CDR3 spans 13 residues. The CDR3 reads CASSLGTGETQYY. As DNA, the CDR3 is TGTGCCAGCAGTTTAGGGACAGGGGAGACCCAGTACTAC.

V is TRBV4-1 and J is TRBJ2-6, with 7 bases matching TRBD1. This CDR3 is 16 amino acids long. In germline, CDR1 is MGHRA, CDR2 YSYEKL. V lost 3 bases, J lost 12 bases, and 14 bases stayed unmatched. Here the CDR3 reads CASSHPPGQAAVVLTF. The CDR3, as DNA: TGCGCCAGCAGCCACCCCCCCGGACAGGCGGCAGTCGTCCTGACTTTC.

This clonotype was counted ten times or more. The V call is TRBV7-9, the J call TRBJ2-1; 9 bases fit TRBD1. Germline V gene sequence: CDR1 SEHNR, CDR2 FQNEAQ (reference sequence). The CDR3 extends over 14 amino acids. The ends lost 5 bases at V and 7 bases at J; junction bases unmatched: 6. CDR3 sequence reads: CASSPGQGRNEQFF. In DNA, the CDR3 is TGTGCCAGCAGCCCTGGACAGGGGCGTAATGAGCAGTTCTTC.

The CDR3 sequence: CSARDYLTGGWNEQFF. CDR3 in DNA: TGCAGTGCTAGAGATTATCTTACAGGGGGCTGGAATGAGCAGTTCTTC. The V and J genes are TRBV20-1 and TRBJ2-1, with 9 bases lining up with TRBD1. This CDR3 spans 16 amino acids. Unmatched junction bases numbered 10, after V lost 0 bases and J lost 7 bases. Germline values: CDR1 DFQATT, CDR2 SNEGSKA (reference sequence).

This chain links TRBV3-1 with TRBJ1-2; 8 positions match TRBD1. V dropped 2 bases and J dropped 4; count of bases not matched to a gene: 3. CDR1 and CDR2 (germline): LGHDT, YNNKEL (reference sequence). This CDR3 has 14 residues. The CDR3 sequence: CASSQIQGAYGYTF. The CDR3 DNA follows: TGTGCCAGCAGCCAAATTCAGGGGGCCTATGGCTACACCTTC.

Ten or more counts support this clonotype. CDR3: CASSPSRERLTDTQYF. The CDR3 nucleotides read TGCGCCAGCAGCCCCAGCCGGGAGCGACTCACAGATACGCAGTATTTT. The chain has TRBV5-1 and TRBJ2-3; D perhaps matches TRBD2 (6 bases). The CDR3 totals 16 residues. Germline values: CDR1 SGHRS, CDR2 YFSETQ. V shed 4 bases and J shed 2 bases, with 17 bases lying between them.

This clonotype appeared a few times. One end of the junction does not line up with germline, which may come from a read error. The gene calls are TRBV4-2 and TRBJ2-5; D gene ambiguous. The CDR3 is 16 amino acids. Germline lookup yields CDR1 LGHNA and CDR2 YNFKEQ. CDR3 sequence reads: CASSQVWTKGIETQCF. CDR3 in DNA: TGTGCCAGCAGCCAAGTTTGGACCAAAGGGATTGAGACCCAGTGCTTC.

This clonotype came up a few times. This chain connects TRBV27 to TRBJ2-7; no definite D call. The CDR3 sequence is 15 residues long. V was clipped by 2 bases and J by 3 bases, with 14 bases between them. Germline CDR1 reads MNHEY; CDR2 reads SMNVEV (reference sequence). CDR3 nucleotide sequence: TGTGCCAGCAGTTTACAAGTCCCCAGCCTCTACGAGCAGTACTTC. It codes for CASSLQVPSLYEQYF.

This clonotype appeared many times. The chain combines TRBV6-5 with TRBJ2-3; D is ambiguous. The germline V gene encodes CDR1 MNHEY and CDR2 SVGAGI. The CDR3 totals 15 residues. The V gene lost 0 bases and the J gene lost 5 bases, with 12 bases spanning the gap. CDR3 protein: CASSYSSGPRDTQYF. For the CDR3, the DNA is TGTGCCAGCAGTTACTCGAGTGGGCCCAGAGATACGCAGTATTTT.

The chain uses TRBV6-2 or TRBV6-3 and TRBJ2-3, with 9 bases matching TRBD1. The CDR3 sequence is 20 residues long. V shed 0 bases and J 1 base; nucleotides not matched to a gene: 14. CDR1 MNHEY and CDR2 SVGEGT come from the germline V gene. CDR3 sequence: CASSYSIAPGQGQGTDTQYF. The CDR3 bases are TGTGCCAGCAGTTACTCGATCGCCCCGGGACAGGGACAAGGCACAGATACGCAGTATTTT.

This sequence joins TRBV5-1 and TRBJ2-7, with 8 bases that match TRBD1. V lost 2 bases and J lost 7; bases outside the gene matches: 8. CDR3 length: 14 residues. From germline, CDR1 is SGHRS and CDR2 YFSETQ. CDR3 residues: CASSLGQGGDEQYF. CDR3 nucleotides: TGCGCCAGCAGCTTAGGACAGGGTGGAGATGAGCAGTACTTC.

The CDR3 sequence: CASSPRDRRNTEAFF. CDR3 DNA sequence: TGTGCCAGCAGTCCGAGGGACAGGCGGAACACTGAAGCTTTCTTT. V usage is TRBV27 and J usage is TRBJ1-1; 8 nucleotides match TRBD1. The CDR3 spans 15 residues. Trimming removed 5 bases from V and 1 base from J; junction bases left unmatched: 6. From germline, CDR1 is MNHEY and CDR2 SMNVEV (reference sequence).

This clonotype turned up a few times. This chain uses TRBV12-3 or TRBV12-4 with TRBJ1-1; a possible D gene is TRBD1 (5 bases). This CDR3 region has 12 residues. V lost 7 bases to trimming and J lost 7 bases, with 13 bases between them. The CDR3 bases are TGTGCCAGCAACCATCCAAGGGGTGAAGCTTTCTTT. This gives the protein CASNHPRGEAFF.

This clonotype was observed a handful of times. This chain joins TRBV6-2 or TRBV6-3 and TRBJ2-7; 10 bases line up with TRBD2. This CDR3 is built from 14 residues. Germline CDR1 is MNHEY and CDR2 is SVGEGT. V lost 7 bases to trimming and J lost 3 bases; unmatched junction nucleotides: 6. The CDR3 region has the DNA TGTGCCAGCACCACTCTAGCGGGAGTCTACGAGCAGTACTTC. Its protein product is CASTTLAGVYEQYF.

This clonotype has more than one count but fewer than ten. The gene calls are TRBV6-1 and TRBJ2-3, with TRBD1 identical over 10 bases. Germline trimming cut 10 bases from V and 3 bases from J; bases unmatched to any gene: 4. The CDR3 runs to 13 residues. CDR1 is MNHNS, CDR2 SASEGT, per germline. CDR3 in amino acids: CAIPGQGTDTQYF. The CDR3 DNA reads as TGTGCCATTCCGGGACAGGGGACAGATACGCAGTATTTT.

This clonotype was picked up a small number of times. The chain is built from TRBV4-1 and TRBJ2-5, with 8 nucleotides matching TRBD2. Germline V gene sequence: CDR1 MGHRA, CDR2 YSYEKL. V dropped 8 bases and J dropped 0; count of bases not matched to a gene: 5. The CDR3 length is 14 residues. This CDR3 reads CASGTGGYQETQYF. CDR3 nucleotides: TGCGCCAGCGGGACGGGAGGGTACCAAGAGACCCAGTACTTC.

This clonotype was recorded at least ten times. The chain uses TRBV7-8 and TRBJ2-5; TRBD2 matches 12 bases. CDR3 length equals 14 residues. Germline V gene sequence: CDR1 SGHVS, CDR2 FQNEAQ. V gave up 7 bases and J gave up 4 bases; unmatched junction bases: 4. CDR3 DNA: TGTGCCAGCACCCTGGGACTAGCGGGAGAGACCCAGTACTTC. Translation gives CASTLGLAGETQYF.

This clonotype has more than one count but fewer than ten. The chain is built from TRBV5-1 and TRBJ2-7; a possible D gene is TRBD1 (5 bases). Germline V lookup: CDR1 SGHRS, CDR2 YFSETQ. The CDR3 covers 15 residues. Trimming shortened V by 1 base and J by 2 bases, and 13 bases separated the two germline ends. CDR3 bases: TGCGCCAGCAGCTTGTTGGTAGGGGAAACCTACGAGCAGTACTTC. This encodes CASSLLVGETYEQYF.

This clonotype was picked up many times. V usage is TRBV7-6 and J usage is TRBJ1-1; D remains ambiguous. The germline V gene encodes CDR1 SGHVS and CDR2 FNYEAQ. Deletions cut 5 bases from V and 1 base from J, with 8 bases between. The CDR3 totals 13 residues. CDR3: CASSATPNTEAFF. The CDR3 nucleotides read TGTGCCAGCAGCGCTACACCGAACACTGAAGCTTTCTTT.

At least ten counts were recorded for this clonotype. V is TRBV12-3 or TRBV12-4 and J is TRBJ2-3; 10 bases are a match to TRBD1. With 7 bases clipped from V and 5 bases from J, the junction kept 6 bases outside the gene matches. The CDR3 sequence is 14 residues long. The CDR3 coding sequence is TGTGCCAGCAAACGACAGGGGGCTGGAGATACGCAGTATTTT. Translated: CASKRQGAGDTQYF.

V and J are TRBV7-3 and TRBJ1-2; 8 positions match TRBD1. The germline gives CDR1 SGHTA, CDR2 FQGTGA. This CDR3 is built from 15 residues. J gave up 4 bases and V 0 bases, and 4 bases lay outside the gene matches. The CDR3 spells CASSLTGTGRYGYTF. CDR3 DNA: TGTGCCAGCAGCTTAACCGGGACAGGACGCTATGGCTACACCTTC.

This clonotype was picked up a small number of times. V is TRBV6-6 and J is TRBJ2-7; D uncertain. Germline values: CDR1 MNHNY, CDR2 SVGAGI (reference sequence). Trimming left V 6 bases short and J 2 bases short, with 8 bases between. The CDR3 has 12 amino acids. CDR3: CASSTSAYEQYF. The CDR3 DNA reads TGTGCCAGCAGCACCTCAGCCTACGAGCAGTACTTC.

This chain joins TRBV4-1 and TRBJ1-5; 7 bases line up with TRBD1. CDR1 is MGHRA and CDR2 is YSYEKL in the germline V gene. V dropped 4 bases and J dropped 0; count of bases not matched to a gene: 6. This CDR3 region has 16 residues. The CDR3 DNA is TGCGCCAGCAGCCCTCCAAACAGGGGTAGCAATCAGCCCCAGCATTTT. It translates to CASSPPNRGSNQPQHF.

This chain joins TRBV27 and TRBJ2-1; D tentatively fits TRBD1 or TRBD2 (6 bases each). The CDR3 totals 14 residues. Germline CDR1 is MNHEY and CDR2 is SMNVEV (reference sequence). Trimming pared 3 bases from V and 10 bases from J, leaving 16 bases between. The CDR3 bases are TGTGCCAGCAGTTTGGAGGAGGCCGGGGGCGAGCAGTTCTTC. Translation gives CASSLEEAGGEQFF.